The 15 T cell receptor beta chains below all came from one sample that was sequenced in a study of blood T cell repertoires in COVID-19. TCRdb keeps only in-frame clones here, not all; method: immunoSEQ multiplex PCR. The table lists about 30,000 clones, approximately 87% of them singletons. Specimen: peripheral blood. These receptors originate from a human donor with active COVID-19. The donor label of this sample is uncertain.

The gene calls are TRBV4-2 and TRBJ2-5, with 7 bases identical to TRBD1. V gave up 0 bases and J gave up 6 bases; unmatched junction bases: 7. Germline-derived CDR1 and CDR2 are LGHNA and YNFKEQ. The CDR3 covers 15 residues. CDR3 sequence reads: CASSQEGGIGKTQYF. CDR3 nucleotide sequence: TGTGCCAGCAGCCAAGAAGGGGGCATTGGAAAGACCCAGTACTTC.

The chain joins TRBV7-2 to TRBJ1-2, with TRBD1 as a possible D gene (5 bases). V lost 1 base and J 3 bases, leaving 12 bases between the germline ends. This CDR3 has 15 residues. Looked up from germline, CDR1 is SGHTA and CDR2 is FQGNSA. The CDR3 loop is CASSLGWVRDYGYTF. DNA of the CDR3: TGTGCCAGCAGCTTAGGATGGGTCAGGGACTATGGCTACACCTTC.

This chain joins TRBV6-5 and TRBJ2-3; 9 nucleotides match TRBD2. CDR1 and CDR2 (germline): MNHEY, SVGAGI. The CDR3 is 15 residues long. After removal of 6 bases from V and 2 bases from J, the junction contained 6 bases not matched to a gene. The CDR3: CASRASGGFTDTQYF. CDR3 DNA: TGTGCCAGCAGGGCAAGCGGGGGGTTCACAGATACGCAGTATTTT.

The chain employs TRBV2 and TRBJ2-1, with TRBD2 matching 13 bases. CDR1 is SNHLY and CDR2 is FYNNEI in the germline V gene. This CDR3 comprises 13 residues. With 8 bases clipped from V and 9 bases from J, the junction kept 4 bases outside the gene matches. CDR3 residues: CASGTSGNGEQFF. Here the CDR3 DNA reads TGTGCCAGCGGGACTAGCGGGAACGGTGAGCAGTTCTTC.

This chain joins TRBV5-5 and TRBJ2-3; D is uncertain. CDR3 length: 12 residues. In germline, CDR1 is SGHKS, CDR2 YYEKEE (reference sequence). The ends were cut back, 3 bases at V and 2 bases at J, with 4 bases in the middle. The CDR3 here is CASSSYTDTQYF. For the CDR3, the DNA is TGTGCCAGCAGCTCCTACACAGATACGCAGTATTTT.

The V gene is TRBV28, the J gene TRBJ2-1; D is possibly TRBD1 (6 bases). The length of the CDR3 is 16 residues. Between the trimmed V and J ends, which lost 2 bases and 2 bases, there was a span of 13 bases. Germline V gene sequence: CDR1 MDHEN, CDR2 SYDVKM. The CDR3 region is CASSLDGAGAYNEQFF. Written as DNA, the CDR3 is TGTGCCAGCAGTTTAGACGGGGCAGGGGCCTACAATGAGCAGTTCTTC.

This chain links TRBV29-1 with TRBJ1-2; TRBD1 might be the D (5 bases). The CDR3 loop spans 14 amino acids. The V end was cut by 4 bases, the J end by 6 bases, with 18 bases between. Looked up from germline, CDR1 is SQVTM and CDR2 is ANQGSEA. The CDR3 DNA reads TGCAGCGTTGGACCCACAGGCCAGCACCATGGCTACACCTTC. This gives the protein CSVGPTGQHHGYTF.

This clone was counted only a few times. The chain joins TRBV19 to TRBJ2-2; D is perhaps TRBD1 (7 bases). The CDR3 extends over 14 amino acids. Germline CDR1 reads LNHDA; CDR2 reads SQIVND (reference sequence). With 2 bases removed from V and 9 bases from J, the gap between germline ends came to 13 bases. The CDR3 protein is CASSIRQGGRELFF. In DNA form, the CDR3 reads TGTGCCAGTAGTATAAGGCAGGGGGGCCGGGAGCTGTTTTTT. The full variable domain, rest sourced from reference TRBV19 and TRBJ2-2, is DGGITQSPKYLFRKEGQNVTLSCEQNLNHDAMYWYRQDPGQGLRLIYYSQIVNDFQKGDIAEGYSVSREKKESFPLTVTSAQKNPTAFYLCASSIRQGGRELFFGEGSRLTVL.

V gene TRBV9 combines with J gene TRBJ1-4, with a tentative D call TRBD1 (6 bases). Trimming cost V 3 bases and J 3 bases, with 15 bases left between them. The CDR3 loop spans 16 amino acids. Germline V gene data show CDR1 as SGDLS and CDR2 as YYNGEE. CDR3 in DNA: TGTGCCAGCAGCGCTCAGGGGACGGGGTCTAATGAAAAACTGTTTTTT. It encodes CASSAQGTGSNEKLFF.

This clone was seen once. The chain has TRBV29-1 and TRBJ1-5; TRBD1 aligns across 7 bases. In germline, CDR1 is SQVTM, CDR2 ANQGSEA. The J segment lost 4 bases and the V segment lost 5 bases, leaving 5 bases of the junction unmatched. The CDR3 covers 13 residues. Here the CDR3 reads CSVLQGRNQPQHF. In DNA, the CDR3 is TGCAGCGTTTTACAGGGGAGGAATCAGCCCCAGCATTTT.

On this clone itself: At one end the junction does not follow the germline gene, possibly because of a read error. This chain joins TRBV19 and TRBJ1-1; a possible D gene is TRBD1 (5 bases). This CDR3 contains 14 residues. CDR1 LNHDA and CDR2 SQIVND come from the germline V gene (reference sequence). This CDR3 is CASSLDRWNTEAFF. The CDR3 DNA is TGTGCCAGTAGTTTAGACAGATGGAACACTGAAGCTTTCTTT.

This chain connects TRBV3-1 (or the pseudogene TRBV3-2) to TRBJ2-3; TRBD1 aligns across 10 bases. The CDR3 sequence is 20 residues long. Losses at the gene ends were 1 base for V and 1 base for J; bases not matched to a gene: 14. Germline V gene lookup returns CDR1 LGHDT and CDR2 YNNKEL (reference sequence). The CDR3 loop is CASSQVGGTGVSSGTDTQYF. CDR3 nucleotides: TGTGCCAGCAGCCAAGTTGGAGGGACAGGGGTTTCTAGCGGCACAGATACGCAGTATTTT.

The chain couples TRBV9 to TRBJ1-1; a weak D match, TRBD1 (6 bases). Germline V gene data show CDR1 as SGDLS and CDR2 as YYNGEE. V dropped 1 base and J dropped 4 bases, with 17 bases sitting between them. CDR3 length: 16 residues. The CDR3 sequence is CASSVSGGGFGTEAFF. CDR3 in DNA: TGTGCCAGCAGCGTAAGCGGGGGGGGCTTTGGCACTGAAGCTTTCTTT.

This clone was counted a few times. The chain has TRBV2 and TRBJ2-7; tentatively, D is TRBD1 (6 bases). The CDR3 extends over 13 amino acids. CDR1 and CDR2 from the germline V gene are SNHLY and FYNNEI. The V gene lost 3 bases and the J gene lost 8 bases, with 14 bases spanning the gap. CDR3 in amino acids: CASSDPPDRKQYF. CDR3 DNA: TGTGCCAGCAGTGATCCCCCTGACAGGAAGCAGTACTTC.

This chain's CDR3 is CASSPGQGSSEAFF. The CDR3 bases are TGTGCCAGCTCACCAGGTCAGGGTAGTTCTGAAGCTTTCTTT. This chain joins TRBV18 and TRBJ1-1, with D perhaps TRBD1 (5 bases). The germline V gene encodes CDR1 KGHSH and CDR2 LQKENI. The CDR3 has 14 amino acids. Trimming left V 2 bases short and J 6 bases short, with 13 bases between.